Below, 19 T cell receptor beta chains from the same sample are listed, as sequenced in a study of T-cell reconstitution after alpha-beta-depleted transplantation in children. For TCRbeta, the library was prepared with unique molecular identifiers. TCRdb re-called the PCR reads through MiXCR, storing one row per CDR3 protein. The data show roughly 250,000 distinct CDR3 sequences, 6.5% to 10% seen once. Sequenced material: PBMCs, mostly from graft donor cells, taken 180 days after TCRalphabeta/CD19-depleted stem cell transplant. The origin of the receptors is a male patient younger than 18 who had a stem cell transplant for acute lymphoblastic leukemia, so the T cells may come from the graft donor.

There are many counts of this clonotype. The chain combines TRBV12-3 or TRBV12-4 with TRBJ2-5, with D possibly matching TRBD1 (5 bases). Between the trimmed V and J ends, which lost 2 bases and 2 bases, there was a span of 9 bases. The CDR3 has 14 amino acids. The chain's CDR3 is CASSLRGRQETQYF. The CDR3 nucleotides are TGTGCCAGCAGTTTAAGGGGTAGGCAAGAGACCCAGTACTTC.

This clonotype was counted many times. This chain uses TRBV29-1 with TRBJ2-3, with 7 positions matching TRBD2. Germline trimming cut 2 bases from V and 0 bases from J; bases unmatched to any gene: 17. This CDR3 comprises 19 residues. Germline-derived CDR1 and CDR2 are SQVTM and ANQGSEA. CDR3 nucleotides: TGCAGCGTTGAAAGGTCCCCGAGAGGCTCTAGCGGTAGCACAGATACGCAGTATTTT. Translation gives CSVERSPRGSSGSTDTQYF.

This clonotype was seen repeatedly, ten times or more. This sequence joins TRBV24-1 and TRBJ2-5; 13 nucleotides align to TRBD2. The CDR3 is made up of 18 amino acids. Trimming at V came to 4 bases and at J to 2 bases, leaving 9 bases not matched to a gene. Germline V gives CDR1 KGHDR, CDR2 SFDVKD. CDR3 amino acids: CATSDARGLAGVQETQYF. CDR3 coding DNA: TGTGCCACCAGTGACGCCCGAGGACTAGCGGGAGTTCAAGAGACCCAGTACTTC.

This clonotype was detected many times. The chain has TRBV11-2 and TRBJ2-1; D is possibly TRBD2 (5 bases). The CDR3 is made up of 14 amino acids. V shed 1 base and J shed 12 bases, with 16 bases lying between them. Germline-derived CDR1 and CDR2 are SGHAT and FQNNGV. The CDR3 DNA follows: TGTGCCAGCAGCTTAGTACCGCTAGCCTCGGGGCAGTTCTTC. The encoded protein is CASSLVPLASGQFF.

This clonotype has at least ten counts. The J gene is TRBJ1-1, the V gene TRBV12-3 or TRBV12-4; D perhaps matches TRBD1 (6 bases). The CDR3 is made up of 16 amino acids. The V and J ends lost 2 bases and 1 base respectively, with 14 bases between them. The chain's CDR3 is CASSLNDRLGNTEAFF. Here the CDR3 DNA reads TGTGCCAGCAGTTTAAATGACAGGTTGGGGAACACTGAAGCTTTCTTT.

Comment on this clonotype: A much larger clone lies one base from this, so it may be a read error. The gene calls are TRBV29-1 and TRBJ1-2; D perhaps matches TRBD1 (6 bases). CDR3 size: 12 residues. The germline gives CDR1 SQVTM, CDR2 ANQGSEA. CDR3 loop: CSVAWTVDGYAF. In DNA form, the CDR3 reads TGCAGCGTCGCCTGGACAGTAGATGGCTACGCCTTC.

This clonotype has a count of ten or more. The chain combines TRBV9 with TRBJ2-7; D perhaps matches TRBD2 (5 bases). This CDR3 contains 15 residues. Trimming took off 3 bases at V and 2 bases at J, with 15 bases between the two ends. The germline gives CDR1 SGDLS, CDR2 YYNGEE. CDR3 coding DNA: TGTGCCAGCAGCGCCGGACCCCACGGGGCCTACGAGCAGTACTTC. It specifies CASSAGPHGAYEQYF.

The sample holds many counts of this clonotype. The chain has TRBV12-3 or TRBV12-4 and TRBJ2-3; D not resolved. The ends were cut back, 4 bases at V and 6 bases at J, with 5 bases in the middle. The CDR3 sequence is 11 residues long. CDR3 amino acids: CASSYDDTQYF. The CDR3, as DNA: TGTGCCAGCAGTTATGATGATACGCAGTATTTT.

This clonotype was seen repeatedly, ten times or more. CDR3 residues: CSTQPSYFPTDTQYF. Written as DNA, the CDR3 is TGCAGTACACAACCATCATACTTTCCCACAGATACGCAGTATTTT. The chain has TRBV20-1 and TRBJ2-3; D remains ambiguous. CDR1 DFQATT and CDR2 SNEGSKA come from the germline V gene (reference sequence). V dropped 8 bases and J dropped 2 bases, with 20 bases sitting between them. CDR3 length: 15 residues.

This clonotype came up many times. Written as DNA, the CDR3 is TGTGCCAGCAGTTACAGGGACACTTACAATGAGCAGTTCTTC. The encoded protein is CASSYRDTYNEQFF. The chain combines TRBV6-5 with TRBJ2-1, with D perhaps matching TRBD1 (6 bases). CDR1 and CDR2 (germline): MNHEY, SVGAGI. Between the trimmed V and J ends, which lost 2 bases and 4 bases, there was a span of 9 bases. CDR3 size: 14 residues.

This clonotype was detected ten times or more. The chain is built from TRBV5-5 and TRBJ2-3, with unresolved D. V shed 2 bases and J shed 1 base, with 8 bases lying between them. Germline CDR1 and CDR2: SGHKS and YYEKEE (reference sequence). The CDR3 spans 14 residues. The CDR3 DNA follows: TGTGCCAGCAGCTTCAGAATAGGCACAGATACGCAGTATTTT. The encoded protein is CASSFRIGTDTQYF.

This clonotype was recorded many times. This chain uses TRBV5-5 with TRBJ2-3; the D is unclear. V was pared by 0 bases and J by 6 bases, with 8 bases between. This CDR3 is built from 13 residues. From germline, CDR1 is SGHKS and CDR2 YYEKEE (reference sequence). The chain's CDR3 is CASSLETPDTQYF. CDR3 bases: TGTGCCAGCAGCTTGGAGACTCCGGATACGCAGTATTTT.

This clonotype was found many times. The chain couples TRBV27 to TRBJ1-5, with D maybe TRBD1 (5 bases). The V gene lost 2 bases and the J gene lost 5 bases, with 10 bases spanning the gap. The CDR3 loop spans 14 amino acids. Germline-derived CDR1 and CDR2 are MNHEY and SMNVEV (reference sequence). The CDR3: CASSLRGSHQPQHF. The CDR3 DNA reads as TGTGCCAGCAGTTTACGGGGGTCCCATCAGCCCCAGCATTTT.

In this sample, this clonotype turned up many times. The chain uses TRBV20-1 and TRBJ2-2; 12 bases map to TRBD2. CDR1 is DFQATT, CDR2 SNEGSKA, per germline (reference sequence). The CDR3 loop spans 16 amino acids. Germline trimming cut 3 bases from V and 5 bases from J; bases unmatched to any gene: 7. The CDR3 coding sequence is TGCAGTGCTAGTCCGACTAGCGGGAGAGGAACCGGGGAGCTGTTTTTT. This codes for CSASPTSGRGTGELFF.

This clonotype showed up many times. This chain joins TRBV7-9 and TRBJ2-1; the D call may be TRBD1 or TRBD2 (5 bases each). Per the germline V gene, CDR1 is SEHNR and CDR2 is FQNEAQ (reference sequence). V was trimmed by 5 bases and J by 5 bases, leaving 19 bases between them. The CDR3 runs 16 residues. CDR3 in DNA: TGTGCCAGCAGCGGAGCCCCGGGGACGAACAACAATGAGCAGTTCTTC. This codes for CASSGAPGTNNNEQFF.

The chain has TRBV7-8 and TRBJ1-1, with 8 bases aligning to TRBD1. Trimming took 5 bases from V and 5 from J; bases not matched to a gene: 7. The CDR3 runs to 14 residues. Germline V gives CDR1 SGHVS, CDR2 FQNEAQ. Here the CDR3 DNA reads TGTGCCAGCAGCACGCGGACAGGGAATACTGAAGCTTTCTTT. Its protein product is CASSTRTGNTEAFF. Supplemented by reference TRBV7-8 and TRBJ1-1, the full variable domain reads GAGVSQSPRYKVAKRGQDVALRCDPISGHVSLFWYQQALGQGPEFLTYFQNEAQLDKSGLPSDRFFAERPEGSVSTLKIQRTQQEDSAVYLCASSTRTGNTEAFFGQGTRLTVV.

In its sample, this clonotype was seen many times. The chain uses TRBV5-6 and TRBJ2-1, with 8 bases lining up with TRBD1. The V gene end was trimmed by 1 base and the J gene end by 0 bases; junction bases not matched to a gene: 9. This CDR3 region has 18 residues. The germline V gene has CDR1 SGHDT and CDR2 YYEEEE. CDR3 in amino acids: CASSLWTGLSISYNEQFF. The CDR3 DNA reads TGTGCCAGCAGCTTGTGGACAGGGCTGTCCATCTCCTACAATGAGCAGTTCTTC.

Many counts were recorded for this clonotype. CDR3 DNA: TGTGCCAGCAGCTTACTAGCGGGAGGTCAAGAGACCCAGTACTTC. This sequence encodes CASSLLAGGQETQYF. This chain connects TRBV5-4 to TRBJ2-5; TRBD2 agrees at 12 bases. Germline-derived CDR1 and CDR2 are SGHNT and YYREEE (reference sequence). The CDR3 sequence is 15 residues long. J gave up 2 bases and V 2 bases, and 1 base lay outside the gene matches.

This clonotype was found many times. This chain uses TRBV2 with TRBJ2-3; 12 nucleotides align to TRBD2. This CDR3 region has 16 residues. After removal of 6 bases from V and 5 bases from J, the junction contained 9 bases not matched to a gene. Germline lookup yields CDR1 SNHLY and CDR2 FYNNEI. Written as DNA, the CDR3 is TGTGCCAGCAGCCCTCTAGCGGGAGGGCCGGTAGATACGCAGTATTTT. Amino acids: CASSPLAGGPVDTQYF.